These T cell receptor beta chains were read from a single sample in a study of cytomegalovirus exposure and HLA in healthy donors. This table comes from immunoSEQ multiplex PCR, and its TCRdb copy is limited to in-frame clones, with some not included. The table records roughly 190,000 clones, 75% to 90% of them present only once. Material for sequencing was PBMCs. The receptors originated from a man younger than 40 in good health and CMV-seronegative. Each CDR3 is given without its conserved first and last residue. Where a row states a size, it is once, few, many or the class of an expanded clone; other rows omit it.

TRBV9	NA	TRBJ2-1	ASGTSGSAYNEQF
TRBV2	NA	TRBJ1-6	ASSAEQGQGSPLH
TRBV6-6	once	TRBJ2-5	ASSSSGVQETQY
TRBV5-4	NA	TRBJ2-2	ASSFAGANTGELF
TRBV18	few	TRBJ2-7	ASSPPILVGVRYEQY
TRBV19	NA	TRBJ2-1	ASSTPGLDYNEQF
TRBV6-5	NA	TRBJ2-7	ASKTSPDNGNEQY
TRBV15	once	TRBJ1-2	ATSREGFPGGYSYT
TRBV9	NA	TRBJ1-5	ASSSGGAAQPQH
TRBV5-4	NA	TRBJ1-2	ASSLKDRGDYGYT
TRBV29-1	NA	TRBJ1-5	SVTAANQPQH
TRBV5-4	NA	TRBJ1-1	ASSPGQGTGNTEAF
TRBV19	NA	TRBJ1-1	ASTTMGEAF
TRBV6-1	NA	TRBJ2-1	ASARGTRVTEQF
TRBV2	NA	TRBJ1-2	ASSEDRNYGYT
TRBV11-1	NA	TRBJ1-2	ASSSRQGRNYGYT
TRBV5-1	NA	TRBJ2-5	ASSLAGGLQETQY
TRBV15	once	TRBJ2-2	ATSGGRDRGTGELF
TRBV7-4	NA	TRBJ1-1	ASSLRGWVCITEAF
TRBV7-8	NA	TRBJ2-5	ASTHQTGVGETQY
TRBV6-6	NA	TRBJ2-4	ASSYGERNIQY
TRBV10-2	NA	TRBJ2-1	ASKGGGAFEQF
TRBV20-1	once	TRBJ2-2	SATSHGELF
TRBV15	once	TRBJ1-4	ATSRERLGGQNEKLF
TRBV7-9	NA	TRBJ2-7	ASSLSDSLAGYEQY
TRBV5-1	NA	TRBJ1-3	ASSPTTPYSGNTIY
TRBV27	NA	TRBJ2-3	ASSSRRGGHTDTQY
TRBV18	NA	TRBJ1-1	ASSPPPGNTEAF
TRBV10-3	few	TRBJ2-7	AISGDSSYEQY
TRBV5-1	NA	TRBJ2-3	ASSSLAGGPRGLTDTQY
TRBV19	NA	TRBJ1-1	ASSTGLMNTEAF
TRBV4-1	NA	TRBJ2-3	ASSPSTMRSTDTQY
TRBV6-1	NA	TRBJ2-2	ASSSGQAGTGELF
TRBV7-9	NA	TRBJ2-2	ASSSGTSGRRGAGELF
TRBV28	NA	TRBJ1-4	ASNSGGAAEKLF
TRBV18	once	TRBJ2-7	ASSPDLGVAGNYEQY
TRBV15	NA	TRBJ2-7	ATGTGSYEQY
TRBV28	NA	TRBJ2-7	ASSSSGTAIRSYEQY
TRBV19	NA	TRBJ1-1	ASRTDRPNTEAF
TRBV27	NA	TRBJ2-3	ASSLVAADTQY
TRBV4-2	NA	NA	ASSQDHGAAVYEQY
TRBV19	NA	TRBJ1-2	ASSPGRSHGYT
TRBV6-5	NA	TRBJ1-4	ASSRDRTNEKLF
TRBV21-1	NA	TRBJ1-1	ASSASDGDRANTEAF
TRBV7-9	NA	TRBJ2-7	ASSPVSGVDYEQY
TRBV2	once	TRBJ2-7	ASSGRYEQY
TRBV7-9	NA	TRBJ2-7	ASSLDVQATEQY
TRBV19	NA	TRBJ2-3	ASRQPGFVTDTQY
TRBV5-4	NA	TRBJ1-2	ASSLYPGDYGYT
TRBV6-6	NA	TRBJ2-1	ASRQGGNNEQF
TRBV2	NA	TRBJ1-1	APERGNTEAF
TRBV2	NA	TRBJ2-7	ASRDTSGRTYEQY
TRBV28	NA	TRBJ1-5	ASSSRTGGPLNQPQH
TRBV7-2	NA	TRBJ1-1	ASSPTGGNTEAF